The 21 T cell receptor beta chains below come from one sample, sequenced in a study of identifying expanded T cells in peripheral blood. Data came from immunoSEQ multiplex PCR; TCRdb stores just in-frame clones and leaves some out. Among about 90,000 clones listed, around 87% were seen once. The sequenced material came from blood. These TCRs come from a person aged 18-70 years in good health.

The chain combines TRBV7-9 with TRBJ2-7, with D perhaps TRBD1 (6 bases). This CDR3 comprises 16 residues. Between the trimmed V and J ends, which lost 5 bases and 4 bases, there was a span of 21 bases. Germline values: CDR1 SEHNR, CDR2 FQNEAQ (reference sequence). The CDR3 protein is CASSPTISTGRYEQYF. The CDR3, as DNA: TGTGCCAGCAGCCCGACAATTTCAACAGGGCGGTACGAGCAGTACTTC.

The J gene is TRBJ1-1, the V gene TRBV2; D unresolved. The CDR3 spans 15 residues. Looked up from germline, CDR1 is SNHLY and CDR2 is FYNNEI. Trimming pared 4 bases from V and 3 bases from J, leaving 15 bases between. For the CDR3, the DNA is TGTGCCAGCAGTGGTTCACGGGGTGCTGACACTGAAGCTTTCTTT. Translating gives CASSGSRGADTEAFF.

The CDR3 protein is CASRDRGRLTEAFF. Here the CDR3 DNA reads TGTGCCAGCCGTGACAGGGGGCGCCTCACTGAAGCTTTCTTT. V gene TRBV27 combines with J gene TRBJ1-1; 10 bases map to TRBD1. The CDR3 loop spans 14 amino acids. Germline-derived CDR1 and CDR2 are MNHEY and SMNVEV (reference sequence). V trimming: 8 bases; J trimming: 4 bases; junction bases outside the gene matches: 7.

The chain has TRBV18 and TRBJ2-3, with 8 bases fitting TRBD1. The CDR3 has 16 amino acids. J lost 4 bases, V lost 4 bases, and 10 bases had no gene match. The V gene's germline CDR1 is KGHSH and CDR2 LQKENI. CDR3 amino acids: CASSREDRGTADTQYF. In DNA, the CDR3 is TGTGCCAGCTCACGGGAAGACAGGGGAACGGCAGATACGCAGTATTTT.

V usage is TRBV28 and J usage is TRBJ1-4; a possible D gene is TRBD1 (6 bases). Trimming removed 6 bases at V and 8 bases at J, with 19 bases between. Germline loops: CDR1 MDHEN, CDR2 SYDVKM. The CDR3 consists of 15 residues. The CDR3 DNA reads as TGTGCCAGCAGCCTTCCGGGACAAATTCGGGAAAAACTGTTTTTT. It translates to CASSLPGQIREKLFF.

This chain links TRBV7-9 with TRBJ1-1, with D possibly TRBD1 on 6 matching bases. The CDR3 sequence is 12 residues long. Germline V gene sequence: CDR1 SEHNR, CDR2 FQNEAQ (reference sequence). Trimming took 5 bases from V and 6 from J, leaving 10 bases between them. CDR3 in DNA: TGTGCCAGCAGCAGGGGGACTTCTGAAGCTTTCTTT. It specifies CASSRGTSEAFF.

The rearrangement joins TRBV11-2 to TRBJ2-7; 11 bases are shared with TRBD1. V lost 6 bases and J lost 1; bases outside the gene matches: 5. Germline CDR1 SGHAT, CDR2 FQNNGV. The CDR3 consists of 15 residues. The CDR3 region is CASRLGTGGSYEQYF. CDR3 nucleotide sequence: TGTGCCAGCAGGCTCGGGACAGGGGGGTCCTACGAGCAGTACTTC.

The V and J genes are TRBV4-3 and TRBJ2-5; 15 bases agree with TRBD2. J lost 5 bases, V lost 3 bases, and 7 bases had no gene match. The CDR3 covers 17 residues. The germline V gene has CDR1 LGHNA and CDR2 YSLEER. In nucleotides, the CDR3 is TGCGCCAGCAGCCAGCAGGGACTAGCGGGGGGAGGTGAGACCCAGTACTTC. This codes for CASSQQGLAGGGETQYF.

The rearrangement links TRBV11-1 to TRBJ2-7, with 10 bases aligning to TRBD1. The CDR3 contains 15 residues. Germline V lookup: CDR1 SGHAT, CDR2 FQDESV (reference sequence). Trimming removed 6 bases from V and 3 bases from J; junction bases left unmatched: 8. The CDR3 DNA is TGTGCCAGCAGATTTACCGGGACAGGGGTCTACGAGCAGTACTTC. Translating gives CASRFTGTGVYEQYF.

This chain connects TRBV5-3 to TRBJ2-5; D is ambiguous. TRBV5-3 is sorted into the ORF group, with uncertain function. CDR3 size: 19 residues. V lost 4 bases to trimming and J lost 5 bases, with 30 bases between them. CDR3 DNA: TGTGCCAGAAGCAGCCCCGTCTATTCCGTAAATGTCACGAGGGAGACCCAGTACTTC. It specifies CARSSPVYSVNVTRETQYF.

With regard to this clone: Other DNA sequences in this sample translate to the same CDR3. The chain couples TRBV15 to TRBJ1-2; no clear D. CDR3 size: 13 residues. Trimming removed 0 bases from V and 4 bases from J, with 6 bases in between. Germline loops: CDR1 LNHNV, CDR2 YYDKDF (reference sequence). The CDR3 sequence is CATSRDRSYGYTF. The CDR3 nucleotides read TGTGCCACCAGCAGAGATCGGAGCTATGGCTACACCTTC.

The J gene is TRBJ2-3, the V gene TRBV7-2; D is perhaps TRBD2 (6 bases). Trimming shortened V by 1 base and J by 3 bases, and 11 bases separated the two germline ends. The V gene's germline CDR1 is SGHTA and CDR2 FQGNSA. This CDR3 has 15 residues. The CDR3 reads CASSLGGAGTDTQYF. Written as DNA, the CDR3 is TGTGCCAGCAGCTTAGGTGGCGCGGGGACAGATACGCAGTATTTT. Using reference TRBV7-2 and TRBJ2-3 for the parts outside the CDR3, the full variable domain is GAGVSQSPSNKVTEKGKDVELRCDPISGHTALYWYRQSLGQGLEFLIYFQGNSAPDKSGLPSDRFSAERTGGSVSTLTIQRTQQEDSAVYLCASSLGGAGTDTQYFGPGTRLTVL.

The gene calls are TRBV9 and TRBJ1-2, with a possible D match to TRBD1 (5 bases). The CDR3 has 14 amino acids. V was trimmed by 2 bases and J by 8 bases, leaving 16 bases between them. Germline CDR1 reads SGDLS; CDR2 reads YYNGEE. The CDR3 protein is CASSVDAGRDGYTF. CDR3 in DNA: TGTGCCAGCAGCGTGGATGCGGGAAGGGACGGCTACACCTTC.

This clone was seen just once. The chain couples TRBV18 to TRBJ2-6; no clear D gene. From germline, CDR1 is KGHSH and CDR2 LQKENI. The CDR3 contains 15 residues. Trimming removed 5 bases at V and 1 base at J, with 9 bases between. The CDR3 is CASSSWVSGANVLTF. The CDR3 DNA reads as TGTGCCAGCTCATCATGGGTTTCTGGGGCCAACGTCCTGACTTTC.

Notes on this clone: One junction end does not reproduce the germline sequence, and a read error may be involved. This rearrangement joins TRBV5-1 to TRBJ2-3; 7 nucleotides line up with TRBD1. The V gene's germline CDR1 is SGHRS and CDR2 YFSETQ. The CDR3 sequence is 14 residues long. CDR3 sequence reads: CASSLGQNQVIQYF. The CDR3 DNA reads TGCGCCAGCAGTTTGGGACAGAATCAAGTGATACAGTATTTT.

The count of this clone is one. CDR3 sequence: CASSVGQGSANTEAFF. CDR3 DNA sequence: TGTGCCAGCAGCGTAGGGCAGGGGTCAGCGAACACTGAAGCTTTCTTT. The chain couples TRBV9 to TRBJ1-1; the D gene is possibly TRBD1 (6 bases). In germline, CDR1 is SGDLS, CDR2 YYNGEE. The V gene lost 0 bases and the J gene lost 1 base, with 13 bases spanning the gap. The CDR3 has 16 amino acids.

The chain recombines TRBV4-3 with TRBJ2-4; D may be TRBD1 (6 bases). The CDR3 contains 15 residues. The germline V gene encodes CDR1 LGHNA and CDR2 YSLEER. Trimming removed 0 bases at V and 7 bases at J, with 13 bases between. The DNA for the CDR3 is TGCGCCAGCAGCCAAGATACAGGGCCGTTGAACATTCAGTACTTC. Residues: CASSQDTGPLNIQYF.

The chain couples TRBV30 to TRBJ1-2; the D gene is possibly TRBD1 (5 bases). V was trimmed by 2 bases and J by 0 bases, leaving 7 bases between them. There are 13 residues in the CDR3. Germline V gene data show CDR1 as GTSNPN and CDR2 as SVGIG (reference sequence). The CDR3 coding sequence is TGTGCCTGGAGTCTACAGGCTAACTATGGCTACACCTTC. Its translation: CAWSLQANYGYTF.

The genes are TRBV27 and TRBJ1-1; D gene unclear. V dropped 1 base and J dropped 7 bases, with 19 bases sitting between them. The CDR3 runs 16 residues. Per the germline V gene, CDR1 is MNHEY and CDR2 is SMNVEV (reference sequence). Here the CDR3 reads CASSLWATGGYFEAFF. DNA of the CDR3: TGTGCCAGCAGTTTATGGGCGACTGGCGGATACTTTGAAGCTTTCTTT.

This sequence joins TRBV7-2 and TRBJ2-7; 7 positions match TRBD1. V shed 5 bases and J 7 bases; nucleotides not matched to a gene: 11. Germline lookup yields CDR1 SGHTA and CDR2 FQGNSA. The CDR3 runs 14 residues. CDR3 bases: TGTGCCAGCAGCCCCGGGACAGTGCCGTGGGAGCAGTACTTC. Translating it yields CASSPGTVPWEQYF.

This sequence joins TRBV18 and TRBJ2-2, with 9 bases identical to TRBD1. Germline-derived CDR1 and CDR2 are KGHSH and LQKENI. The CDR3 spans 17 residues. V trimming: 4 bases; J trimming: 10 bases; junction bases outside the gene matches: 16. CDR3 sequence: CASSRALVGTGNLELFF. The CDR3, as DNA: TGTGCCAGCTCACGTGCGTTAGTTGGGACAGGGAATCTGGAGCTGTTTTTT.